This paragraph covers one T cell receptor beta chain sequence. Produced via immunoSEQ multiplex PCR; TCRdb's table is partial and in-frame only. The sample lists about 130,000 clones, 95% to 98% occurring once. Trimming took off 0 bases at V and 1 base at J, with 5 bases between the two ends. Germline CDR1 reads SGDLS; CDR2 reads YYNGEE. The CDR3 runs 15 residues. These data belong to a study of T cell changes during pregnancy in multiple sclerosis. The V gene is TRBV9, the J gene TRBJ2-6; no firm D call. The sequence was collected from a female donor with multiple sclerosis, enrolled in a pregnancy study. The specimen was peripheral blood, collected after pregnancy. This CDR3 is CASSVGDSGANVLTF. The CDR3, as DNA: TGTGCCAGCAGCGTAGGCGATTCTGGGGCCAACGTCCTGACTTTC. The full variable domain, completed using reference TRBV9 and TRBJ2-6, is DSGVTQTPKHLITATGQRVTLRCSPRSGDLSVYWYQQSLDQGLQFLIQYYNGEERAKGNILERFSAQQFPDLHSELNLSSLELGDSALYFCASSVGDSGANVLTFGAGSRLTVL.